The 25 T cell receptor beta chains listed next were all sequenced from one sample in a study of CD8 T cells in ankylosing spondylitis. TCRdb reprocessed the 5' RACE reads via MiXCR and lists one record per CDR3 protein. The profile shows about 400,000 distinct CDR3 sequences, roughly 20% of them singletons. The sample consisted of blood, either unsorted or a sorted T cell fraction (not recorded which). The origin of the receptors is a male donor with ankylosing spondylitis or in good health (not recorded which).

This chain uses TRBV27 with TRBJ2-2, with TRBD1 as a possible D gene (5 bases). Germline CDR1 is MNHEY and CDR2 is SMNVEV (reference sequence). This CDR3 comprises 16 residues. With 0 bases removed from V and 4 bases from J, the gap between germline ends came to 12 bases. The CDR3 DNA reads as TGTGCCAGCAGTTTATCGGGGCCCGTTAGCACCGGGGAGCTGTTTTTT. This translates into CASSLSGPVSTGELFF.

The gene calls are TRBV29-1 and TRBJ2-3; 9 bases are shared with TRBD1. Germline CDR1 SQVTM, CDR2 ANQGSEA. With V trimmed by 0 bases and J by 4 bases, 8 bases remained unmatched. The CDR3 has 16 amino acids. CDR3 in amino acids: CSVEDTPDRGSDTQYF. The CDR3 DNA sequence: TGCAGCGTTGAAGATACCCCGGACAGGGGTTCAGATACGCAGTATTTT.

This clonotype was counted only a few times. The rearrangement uses TRBV7-2 and TRBJ2-1; no reliable D call. This CDR3 is 14 amino acids long. Germline V gene lookup returns CDR1 SGHTA and CDR2 FQGNSA. Trimming removed 2 bases from V and 3 bases from J, with 8 bases in between. The CDR3 DNA reads as TGTGCCAGCAGCTTAAGGGCGCTCTACAATGAGCAGTTCTTC. It translates to CASSLRALYNEQFF.

With regard to this clonotype: Given a much more abundant clone one base away, this may be a read error. The chain uses TRBV7-9 and TRBJ2-2; no definite D call. Trimming stripped 3 bases from V and 7 bases from J, with 6 bases between. This CDR3 has 12 residues. CDR1 and CDR2 (germline): SEHNR, FQNEAQ (reference sequence). The CDR3 loop is CASSFVDGELFF. CDR3 nucleotide sequence: TGTGCCAGCAGCTTCGTCGACGGGGAGCTGTTTTTT.

In its sample, this clonotype was seen a few times. The chain links TRBV20-1 to TRBJ2-5; D uncertain. Deletions cut 0 bases from V and 1 base from J, with 15 bases between. Germline CDR1 is DFQATT and CDR2 is SNEGSKA (reference sequence). This CDR3 is 16 amino acids long. CDR3 region: CSARDLIKEAQETQYF. In nucleotides, the CDR3 is TGCAGTGCTAGAGACCTAATTAAGGAAGCCCAAGAGACCCAGTACTTC.

This chain joins TRBV7-9 and TRBJ1-3; 8 bases align to TRBD1. CDR3 length: 16 residues. V lost 6 bases to trimming and J lost 8 bases; unmatched junction nucleotides: 15. Germline CDR1 is SEHNR and CDR2 is FQNEAQ (reference sequence). CDR3 sequence: CASRTPMAGGLDTIYF. CDR3 coding DNA: TGTGCCAGCAGGACGCCCATGGCAGGGGGCTTAGACACCATATATTTT.

V gene TRBV28 combines with J gene TRBJ1-2; D is ambiguous. The V and J ends lost 5 bases and 4 bases respectively, with 17 bases between them. Germline V CDR1 and CDR2: MDHEN, SYDVKM. This CDR3 contains 15 residues. The DNA of the CDR3 is TGTGCCAGCAGTCGGGGAGAAGAGGCCATCTATGGCTACACCTTC. Its protein product is CASSRGEEAIYGYTF.

With regard to this clonotype: The junction does not match germline at one end; this may be a read error. The chain joins TRBV12-3 or TRBV12-4 to TRBJ2-2; TRBD2 matches at 7 bases. The length of the CDR3 is 19 residues. This CDR3 reads CTSSFYLGSSETSSGELFF. The CDR3, as DNA: TGTACCAGCAGTTTTTATTTGGGTTCGTCAGAGACTAGCAGCGGGGAGCTGTTTTTT.

This clonotype came up a few times. This rearrangement joins TRBV29-1 to TRBJ2-5; 8 bases align to TRBD2. The germline gives CDR1 SQVTM, CDR2 ANQGSEA. J was trimmed by 2 bases and V by 1 base; bases with no gene match: 3. The length of the CDR3 is 14 residues. DNA of the CDR3: TGCAGCGTTGAAGTAGCGGGGATACAAGAGACCCAGTACTTC. Its translation is CSVEVAGIQETQYF.

The chain links TRBV29-1 to TRBJ1-2; D ambiguous. The CDR3 has 11 residues. V lost 5 bases, J lost 6 bases, and 10 bases lay in between. The germline V gene has CDR1 SQVTM and CDR2 ANQGSEA. CDR3 sequence (DNA): TGCAGCGTTTCCAGCAGCCATGGCTACACCTTC. Protein product: CSVSSSHGYTF.

This clonotype was counted between two and nine times. The chain employs TRBV9 and TRBJ2-2, with 15 positions matching TRBD2. Germline V CDR1 and CDR2: SGDLS, YYNGEE. The CDR3 is 18 residues long. V lost 4 bases and J lost 4; bases outside the gene matches: 8. Here the CDR3 DNA reads TGTGCCAGCAGCCCAGGACTAGCGGGGGGGCGTGGCACCGGGGAGCTGTTTTTT. This encodes CASSPGLAGGRGTGELFF.

The chain combines TRBV20-1 with TRBJ2-2; a possible D gene is TRBD1 (5 bases). V lost 3 bases and J lost 1, with 6 bases in between. Germline lookup yields CDR1 DFQATT and CDR2 SNEGSKA (reference sequence). There are 13 residues in the CDR3. CDR3 region: CSASTGNTGELFF. The CDR3 DNA is TGCAGTGCTAGCACAGGGAACACCGGGGAGCTGTTTTTT.

This clonotype was observed a few times. The chain employs TRBV27 and TRBJ1-2; possible D gene TRBD1, 5 bases. CDR3 size: 13 residues. Germline lookup yields CDR1 MNHEY and CDR2 SMNVEV (reference sequence). The V and J ends lost 7 bases and 8 bases respectively, with 17 bases between them. CDR3 region: CASKPPGVKGYTF. The CDR3 DNA follows: TGTGCCAGCAAACCACCGGGGGTAAAGGGCTACACCTTC.

The sample holds a few counts of this clonotype. The genes are TRBV28 and TRBJ2-7; 7 bases map to TRBD2. Germline assignment: CDR1 MDHEN and CDR2 SYDVKM. The J segment lost 0 bases and the V segment lost 7 bases, leaving 6 bases of the junction unmatched. This CDR3 region has 14 residues. The CDR3 reads CASTMSGTSYEQYF. In DNA, the CDR3 is TGTGCCAGCACTATGAGCGGGACCTCCTACGAGCAGTACTTC.

This clonotype was found a few times. The chain uses TRBV5-5 and TRBJ2-7; D is uncertain. The V gene lost 0 bases and the J gene lost 3 bases, with 10 bases spanning the gap. CDR3 length equals 14 residues. The germline CDR1 and CDR2 sequences are SGHKS and YYEKEE (reference sequence). In DNA, the CDR3 is TGTGCCAGCAGCTTGGGTACTATGCGCTACGAGCAGTACTTC. Its translation is CASSLGTMRYEQYF.

The V call is TRBV28, the J call TRBJ2-7; D is perhaps TRBD1 or TRBD2 (5 bases each). CDR1 is MDHEN and CDR2 is SYDVKM in the germline V gene. Trimming shortened V by 7 bases and J by 2 bases, and 18 bases separated the two germline ends. The CDR3 runs 15 residues. CDR3 sequence reads: CASNAAVEGTYEQYF. The CDR3 DNA is TGTGCCAGCAATGCAGCAGTCGAGGGGACCTACGAGCAGTACTTC.

This clonotype showed up just a few times. The rearrangement links TRBV28 to TRBJ1-1; D gene unclear. Trimming took off 3 bases at V and 6 bases at J, with 14 bases between the two ends. Germline V gene lookup returns CDR1 MDHEN and CDR2 SYDVKM. This CDR3 is built from 14 residues. CDR3 loop: CASSFGRELAEAFF. The CDR3 DNA reads TGTGCCAGCAGTTTCGGGCGGGAATTGGCTGAAGCTTTCTTT.

This clonotype was picked up a small number of times. V is TRBV7-6 and J is TRBJ2-7; 14 bases are a match to TRBD2. Unmatched junction bases numbered 6, after V lost 4 bases and J lost 4 bases. The CDR3 is 16 residues long. From germline, CDR1 is SGHVS and CDR2 FNYEAQ. The CDR3 bases are TGTGCCAGCAGCTCGACTAGCGGGGGGGCCGGGTACGAGCAGTACTTC. It translates to CASSSTSGGAGYEQYF.

This clonotype was seen a few times. This chain uses TRBV12-3 or TRBV12-4 with TRBJ2-3, with D uncertain. The V gene lost 7 bases and the J gene lost 4 bases, with 9 bases spanning the gap. CDR3 length: 12 residues. CDR3 protein: CASTSRPDTQYF. The CDR3 coding sequence is TGTGCCAGCACGAGTCGCCCAGATACGCAGTATTTT.

CDR3: CAAKRSGANVLTF. Written as DNA, the CDR3 is TGTGCCGCAAAGCGGTCTGGGGCCAACGTCCTGACTTTC. This chain links TRBV19 with TRBJ2-6, with D possibly TRBD2 on 5 matching bases. Germline V gives CDR1 LNHDA, CDR2 SQIVND (reference sequence). Between the trimmed V and J ends, which lost 11 bases and 1 base, there was a span of 9 bases. CDR3 length: 13 amino acids.

This clonotype was seen a handful of times. The chain has TRBV29-1 and TRBJ2-7; D not certain. The CDR3 runs to 11 residues. CDR1 is SQVTM and CDR2 is ANQGSEA in the germline V gene. V was clipped by 7 bases and J by 3 bases, with 10 bases between them. The CDR3 sequence: CSALQDYEQYF. CDR3 DNA: TGCAGCGCCCTCCAGGACTACGAGCAGTACTTC.

The CDR3, as DNA: TGTGCCAGCAGTGACGGTGACAGGACCTACGAGCAGTACTTC. Amino acid sequence: CASSDGDRTYEQYF. The chain couples TRBV6-4 to TRBJ2-7; a possible D gene is TRBD1 (6 bases). Germline-derived CDR1 and CDR2 are MRHNA and SNTAGT. V was shortened by 2 bases and J by 2 bases, with 10 bases between the two germline ends. The CDR3 totals 14 residues.

The chain joins TRBV5-6 to TRBJ1-1, with a possible D match to TRBD1 (5 bases). Per the germline V gene, CDR1 is SGHDT and CDR2 is YYEEEE. The CDR3 extends over 15 amino acids. V lost 4 bases, J lost 1 base, and 14 bases lay in between. CDR3 nucleotide sequence: TGTGCCAGCAGCCCCGGACAAACAAAGAACACTGAAGCTTTCTTT. This sequence encodes CASSPGQTKNTEAFF.

The chain couples TRBV4-1 to TRBJ1-1; no clear D. The germline V and J ends were trimmed by 3 bases and 7 bases, with 6 bases remaining between them. The CDR3 runs to 11 residues. Germline CDR1 and CDR2: MGHRA and YSYEKL. Here the CDR3 DNA reads TGCGCCAGCAGCCAGGGGAATGAAGCTTTCTTT. Its translation is CASSQGNEAFF.

The chain couples TRBV27 to TRBJ1-3; the D gene is possibly TRBD1 (5 bases). Germline CDR1 reads MNHEY; CDR2 reads SMNVEV (reference sequence). The V end lost 6 bases, the J end lost 2 bases, and 8 bases lay between the germline ends. The CDR3 is made up of 13 amino acids. The chain's CDR3 is CASRTGAGNTIYF. In DNA, the CDR3 is TGTGCCAGCAGAACAGGAGCTGGAAACACCATATATTTT.